The present T cell receptor beta chain was sequenced within a study of a mutant IDH1 vaccine in newly diagnosed glioma. The assay was immunoSEQ multiplex PCR, and TCRdb's table has in-frame clones only and misses some. The table includes 50,000 or so clones, just over 85% detected once. The CDR3 extends over 20 amino acids. V lost 3 bases to trimming and J lost 0 bases; unmatched junction nucleotides: 18. Germline V CDR1 and CDR2: LNHDA, SQIVND (reference sequence). Time point of the sample: baseline, week 1 (first vaccination visit). The treatment was: pre-vaccination baseline after standard-of-care therapy.

The TCR comes from a man between 40 and 49 years old with glioma. This specimen was PBMCs, taken from a glioma patient treated with radiotherapy, temozolomide or both. This chain links TRBV19 with TRBJ1-1, with TRBD1 matching over 8 bases. The CDR3 coding sequence is TGTGCCAGTAGTATTGGACCCGGGCAGGGGGCGCGTAAAGTGAACACTGAAGCTTTCTTT. Translating gives CASSIGPGQGARKVNTEAFF. Complete variable domain (other parts from reference TRBV19 and TRBJ1-1): DGGITQSPKYLFRKEGQNVTLSCEQNLNHDAMYWYRQDPGQGLRLIYYSQIVNDFQKGDIAEGYSVSREKKESFPLTVTSAQKNPTAFYLCASSIGPGQGARKVNTEAFFGQGTRLTVV.